These 11 T cell receptor beta chains were all obtained from the same sample, sequenced in a study of identifying expanded T cells in peripheral blood. Profiling relied on immunoSEQ multiplex PCR, and the TCRdb table lists in-frame clones only, not all of them. The sample lists roughly 81,000 clones; 80% to 85% were seen once. The specimen was blood. These receptors were taken from a person between 18 and 70 years old in good health.

In this sample, this clone turned up once. The chain combines TRBV6-6 with TRBJ1-2; D remains ambiguous. The CDR3 consists of 14 residues. Trimming stripped 0 bases from V and 6 bases from J, with 11 bases between. Germline V lookup: CDR1 MNHNY, CDR2 SVGAGI (reference sequence). CDR3 bases: TGTGCCAGCAGTTACTCGGTCAGGTGGGATGGCTACACCTTC. It encodes CASSYSVRWDGYTF.

This chain uses TRBV6-5 with TRBJ2-2; the match to TRBD1 covers 9 bases. Looked up from germline, CDR1 is MNHEY and CDR2 is SVGAGI. The CDR3 consists of 15 residues. V shed 10 bases, J shed 3 bases, and the junction held 9 bases outside the gene matches. The CDR3 bases are TGTGCCACGACCCGGGACAGGGTTTACACCGGGGAGCTGTTTTTT. Protein sequence: CATTRDRVYTGELFF.

V is TRBV4-3 and J is TRBJ2-1, with 7 bases that match TRBD2. The CDR3 extends over 14 amino acids. The V gene's germline CDR1 is LGHNA and CDR2 YSLEER. J gave up 5 bases and V 0 bases, and 1 base lay outside the gene matches. The CDR3 sequence is CASSQELANNEQFF. The CDR3 region has the DNA TGCGCCAGCAGCCAAGAACTAGCGAACAATGAGCAGTTCTTC.

The chain has TRBV11-1 and TRBJ2-1; 7 positions agree with TRBD2. Trimming took 5 bases from V and 0 from J; bases not matched to a gene: 7. Germline loops: CDR1 SGHAT, CDR2 FQDESV (reference sequence). CDR3 size: 16 residues. The CDR3 nucleotides read TGTGCCAGCAGCGCCTCTAGCGGAATCTCCTACAATGAGCAGTTCTTC. Translation gives CASSASSGISYNEQFF.

This clone came up once. The rearrangement links TRBV27 to TRBJ2-7; 11 nucleotides match TRBD2. Unmatched junction bases numbered 5, after V lost 3 bases and J lost 4 bases. This CDR3 contains 15 residues. The V gene's germline CDR1 is MNHEY and CDR2 SMNVEV (reference sequence). CDR3 protein: CASSFGLAGPYEQYF. CDR3 nucleotides: TGTGCCAGCAGTTTCGGACTAGCGGGTCCTTACGAGCAGTACTTC.

The genes are TRBV28 and TRBJ1-5; 7 bases are a match to TRBD1. Trimming at V came to 5 bases and at J to 5 bases, leaving 9 bases not matched to a gene. Germline V CDR1 and CDR2: MDHEN, SYDVKM. CDR3 length: 15 amino acids. The CDR3 bases are TGTGCCAGCAGTGCCCCGACAGGGCTAGATCAGCCCCAGCATTTT. This sequence encodes CASSAPTGLDQPQHF.

The chain couples TRBV4-1 to TRBJ1-5; perhaps TRBD1 as D (5 bases). The CDR3 extends over 15 amino acids. V dropped 1 base and J dropped 5 bases, with 12 bases sitting between them. The germline V gene has CDR1 MGHRA and CDR2 YSYEKL. The CDR3 bases are TGCGCCAGCAGCCAAGGGGGAAGGGGTCATCAGCCCCAGCATTTT. Translated, it gives CASSQGGRGHQPQHF.

The genes are TRBV19 and TRBJ1-2; D not certain. Germline loops: CDR1 LNHDA, CDR2 SQIVND (reference sequence). With 5 bases removed from V and 3 bases from J, the gap between germline ends came to 16 bases. This CDR3 comprises 15 residues. The CDR3 DNA is TGTGCCAGTAGTCCCCACCAGGTCCCGGACTATGGCTACACCTTC. Translation gives CASSPHQVPDYGYTF.

The chain joins TRBV7-3 to TRBJ2-2; the match to TRBD1 covers 7 bases. V was clipped by 5 bases and J by 6 bases; unmatched bases: 3. Germline V gene data show CDR1 as SGHTA and CDR2 as FQGTGA. This CDR3 has 13 amino acids. This CDR3 reads CASSPQGPGELFF. CDR3 coding DNA: TGTGCCAGCAGCCCACAGGGGCCCGGGGAGCTGTTTTTT.

This clone was observed a single time. In DNA, the CDR3 is TGTGCCAGCAGCGGATGGGGGACTAGCGTCTACGAGCAGTACTTC. Protein product: CASSGWGTSVYEQYF. V is TRBV9 and J is TRBJ2-7; 10 nucleotides align to TRBD2. Looked up from germline, CDR1 is SGDLS and CDR2 is YYNGEE. V lost 3 bases and J lost 3; bases outside the gene matches: 6. The CDR3 has 15 amino acids.

This clone was counted a single time. V gene TRBV5-6 combines with J gene TRBJ2-3; tentative D call: TRBD1 (6 bases). The CDR3 totals 16 residues. V dropped 1 base and J dropped 1 base, with 13 bases sitting between them. Germline V gene data show CDR1 as SGHDT and CDR2 as YYEEEE. CDR3 loop: CASSLFYEGGTDTQYF. In DNA form, the CDR3 reads TGTGCCAGCAGCTTGTTTTATGAGGGGGGCACAGATACGCAGTATTTT.